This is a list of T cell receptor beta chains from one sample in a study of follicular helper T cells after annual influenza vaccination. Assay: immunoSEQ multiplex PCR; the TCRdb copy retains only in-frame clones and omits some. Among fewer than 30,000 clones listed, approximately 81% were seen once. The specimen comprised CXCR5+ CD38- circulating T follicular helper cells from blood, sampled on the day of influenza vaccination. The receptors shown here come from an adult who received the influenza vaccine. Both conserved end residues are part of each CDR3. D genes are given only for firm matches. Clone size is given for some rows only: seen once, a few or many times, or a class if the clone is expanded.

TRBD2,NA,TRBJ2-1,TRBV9,TGTGCCAGCAGCGTAGGGGTTAGCGGGAGCTCCTACAATGAGCAGTTCTTC,CASSVGVSGSSYNEQFF
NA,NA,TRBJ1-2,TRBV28,TGTGCCAGCACCACTGCGACAGGTCCCCAAGCTAACTATGGCTACACCTTC,CASTTATGPQANYGYTF
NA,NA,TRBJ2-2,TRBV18,TGTGCCAGCTCACCTCAGACTAAGGGAGTATCGAACACCGGGGAGCTGTTTTTT,CASSPQTKGVSNTGELFF
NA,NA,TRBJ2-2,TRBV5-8,TGTGCCAGCAGTTATGAGGTCGGCACCGGGGAGCTGTTTTTT,CASSYEVGTGELFF
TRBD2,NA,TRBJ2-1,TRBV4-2,TGTGCCAGCAGCCAGGGAACTAGCGCGAGTTACAATGAGCAGTTCTTC,CASSQGTSASYNEQFF
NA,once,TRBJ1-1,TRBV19,TGTGCCATCGGACCCCCGTTCACAGGGCCAGCTTTCTTT,CAIGPPFTGPAFF
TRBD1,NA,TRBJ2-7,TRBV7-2,TGTGCCAGCAGCTCGGACAGGCCAAAGGCTTCCGAGCAGTACTTC,CASSSDRPKASEQYF
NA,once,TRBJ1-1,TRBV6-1,TGTGCCAGCAGTGCGGGAGACTTCGCGGGCACTGAAGCTTTCTTT,CASSAGDFAGTEAFF
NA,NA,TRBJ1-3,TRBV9,TGTGCCAGCAGCGTAGTCCCAGTTCAGGTCTCTGGAAACACCATATATTTT,CASSVVPVQVSGNTIYF
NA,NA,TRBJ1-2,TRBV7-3,TGTGCCAGCAGCCAAGGGGAGGGCTATGGCTACACCTTC,CASSQGEGYGYTF
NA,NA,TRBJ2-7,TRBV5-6,TGTGCCAGCAGCCCCCTCCCGGGAACTTCCTACGAGCAGTACTTC,CASSPLPGTSYEQYF
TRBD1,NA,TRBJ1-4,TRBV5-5,TGTGCCAGCAGCGTGATCCAGGGGGATGAAAAACTGTTTTTT,CASSVIQGDEKLFF
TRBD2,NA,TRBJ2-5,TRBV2,TGTGCCAGCAGACAAAGGCAGGGGGGTAGCGGGGGGAAACAAGAGACCCAGTACTTC,CASRQRQGGSGGKQETQYF
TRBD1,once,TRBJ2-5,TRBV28,TGTGCCAGCAGTCCGACAGGGGAGTACGAGACCCAGTACTTC,CASSPTGEYETQYF
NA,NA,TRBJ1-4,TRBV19,TGTGCCAGTAGTGCTTCCGACAGGAGAAAGGGCAATGAAAAACTGTTTTTT,CASSASDRRKGNEKLFF
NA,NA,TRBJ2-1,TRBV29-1,TGCAGCGTTGGCGGCAACTCCATATACAATGAGCAGTTCTTC,CSVGGNSIYNEQFF
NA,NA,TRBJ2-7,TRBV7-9,TGTGCCAGCAGCTTAGGGGGAGGAGCCCCTTGGCAGTACTTC,CASSLGGGAPWQYF
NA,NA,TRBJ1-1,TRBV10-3,TGTGCCATTCAAGGGAGTGCGGGCACTGAAGCTTTCTTT,CAIQGSAGTEAFF
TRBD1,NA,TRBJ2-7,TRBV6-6,TGTGCCAGCAGGGGGATGGGGACAGGGTTTGGATACGAGCAGTACTTC,CASRGMGTGFGYEQYF
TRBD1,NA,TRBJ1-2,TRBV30,TGTGCCTGTACCCCTAGAGGGGGCCTGATCTATGGCTACACCTTC,CACTPRGGLIYGYTF
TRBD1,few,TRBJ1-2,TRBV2,TGTGCCAGCACCCCCTTAGACAGGGAAAATGGCTACACCTTC,CASTPLDRENGYTF
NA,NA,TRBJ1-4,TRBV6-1,TGTGCCAGCAACCGGGGGGCCAACGGGAATGAAAAACTGTTTTTT,CASNRGANGNEKLFF
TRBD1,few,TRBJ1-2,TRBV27,TGTGCCAGCAGTACACATCAGGGGGGCAACTATGGCTACACCTTC,CASSTHQGGNYGYTF
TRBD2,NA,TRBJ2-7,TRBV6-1,TGTGCCACCTTCCTCCTACTAGCGCCCTACGAGCAGTACTTC,CATFLLLAPYEQYF
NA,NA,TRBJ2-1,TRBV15,TGTGCCACCAGCAGAGATCCCGGGGGTGAGCAGTTCTTC,CATSRDPGGEQFF
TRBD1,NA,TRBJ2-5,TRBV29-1,TGCAGCGCCGGACAGGGCTCAGAGACCCAGTACTTC,CSAGQGSETQYF
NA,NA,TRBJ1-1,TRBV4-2,TGTGCCAGCAGCCGGACCCTTAATAAGGAGGATGAAGCTTTCTTT,CASSRTLNKEDEAFF
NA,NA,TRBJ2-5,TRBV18,TGTGCCAGCTCACGATTTGTAGAACAAGAGACCCAGTACTTC,CASSRFVEQETQYF
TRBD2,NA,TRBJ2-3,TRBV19,TGTGCCAGTAGGCCCGGGGGGGCCGTAGATACGCAGTATTTT,CASRPGGAVDTQYF
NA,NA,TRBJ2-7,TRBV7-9,TGTGCCAGCAGCCAAATGGGTGGGAGAGGTTCCTACGAGCAGTACTTC,CASSQMGGRGSYEQYF
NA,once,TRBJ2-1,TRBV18,TGTGCCAGCTCACCCCCAAGTGGGGGCGGGAATGAGCAGTTCTTC,CASSPPSGGGNEQFF
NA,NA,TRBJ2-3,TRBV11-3,TGTGCCAGCAGCTTAGATCCCGGGTCAGATACGCAGTATTTT,CASSLDPGSDTQYF
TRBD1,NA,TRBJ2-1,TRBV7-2,TGTGCCAGCAGCTTGACGTGGGGACAGTACAATGAGCAGTTCTTC,CASSLTWGQYNEQFF
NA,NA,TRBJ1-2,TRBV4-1,TGCGCCAGCAGCCAAGATAGCTTAACGGCTACCAACTATGGCTACACCTTC,CASSQDSLTATNYGYTF
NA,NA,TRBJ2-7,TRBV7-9,TGTGCCAGCAGCCCCCCACCCTACTACGAGCAGTACTTC,CASSPPPYYEQYF
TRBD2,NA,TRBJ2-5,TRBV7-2,TGTGCCAGCGCGGGAGGGAACCAAGAGACCCAGTACTTC,CASAGGNQETQYF
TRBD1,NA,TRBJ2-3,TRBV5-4,TGTGCCAGCAGCGCCCGGGACAGGGAGACAGATACGCAGTATTTT,CASSARDRETDTQYF
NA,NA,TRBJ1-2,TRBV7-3,TGTGCCAGCAGCGCCCAACCCGGGGGTACCTATGGCTACACCTTC,CASSAQPGGTYGYTF
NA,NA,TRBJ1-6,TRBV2,TGTGCCAGCAATGGGCAGACGAGCTCCTATAATTCACCCCTCCACTTT,CASNGQTSSYNSPLHF
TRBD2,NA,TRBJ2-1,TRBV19,TGTGCCAGTAGTACTACTAGCGGGAGAAATGAGCAGTTCTTC,CASSTTSGRNEQFF
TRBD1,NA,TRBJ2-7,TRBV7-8,TGTGCCAGCAGCGGCAGGGGGCGAGGTAACGAGCAGTACTTC,CASSGRGRGNEQYF
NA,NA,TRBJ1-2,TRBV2,TGTGCCAGCAGTCTGGGGGTGTGGACAGTCGGCTACACCTTC,CASSLGVWTVGYTF
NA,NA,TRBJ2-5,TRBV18,TGTGCCAGCTCACCACCAACAGACGCGACCCAGTACTTC,CASSPPTDATQYF
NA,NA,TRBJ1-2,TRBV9,TGTGCCAGCAGCGTAGACATGCGGGCCTATGGCTACACCTTC,CASSVDMRAYGYTF
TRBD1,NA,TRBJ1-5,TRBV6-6,TGTGCCAGCAGCGGACAGGGGGACGGGCCCCAGCATTTT,CASSGQGDGPQHF
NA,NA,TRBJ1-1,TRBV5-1,TGCGCCAGCAGCTGGGGACTTGACAGCATGAACACTGAAGCTTTCTTT,CASSWGLDSMNTEAFF
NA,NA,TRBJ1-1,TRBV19,TGTGCCAGTAGAGCCTCGGCGGTGGAAGCTTTCTTT,CASRASAVEAFF
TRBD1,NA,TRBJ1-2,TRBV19,TGTGCCAGTAGAATGACAGGGGGACATGGCTACACCTTC,CASRMTGGHGYTF
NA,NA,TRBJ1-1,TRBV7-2,TGTGCCAGCAGCTTATCAACAGGGAGAACTGAAGCTTTCTTT,CASSLSTGRTEAFF
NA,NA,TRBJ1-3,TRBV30,TGTGCCTGGGCCCCAGGGTACAGAAACACCATATATTTT,CAWAPGYRNTIYF
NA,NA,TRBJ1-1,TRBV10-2,TGCGCCAGCAGTGATTACAGGAAGAACACTGAAGCTTTCTTT,CASSDYRKNTEAFF
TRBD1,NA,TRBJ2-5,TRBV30,TGTGCCTGGCAACAGGGGTGGGAGACCCAGTACTTC,CAWQQGWETQYF
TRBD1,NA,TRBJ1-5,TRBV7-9,TGTGCCAGCAGCACCACAGGGGGCGCCGGCAATCAGCCCCAGCATTTT,CASSTTGGAGNQPQHF
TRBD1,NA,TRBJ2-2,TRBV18,TGTGCCAGCTCACAGGCCGGGACAGGGTCTACCGGGGAGCTGTTTTTT,CASSQAGTGSTGELFF
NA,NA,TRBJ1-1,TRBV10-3,TGTGCCATCAGTGGTAACAACATGAACACTGAAGCTTTCTTT,CAISGNNMNTEAFF
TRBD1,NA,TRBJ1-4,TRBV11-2,TGTGCCAGCAGCTTGAGGGGGCTTGGTGAAAAACTGTTTTTT,CASSLRGLGEKLFF